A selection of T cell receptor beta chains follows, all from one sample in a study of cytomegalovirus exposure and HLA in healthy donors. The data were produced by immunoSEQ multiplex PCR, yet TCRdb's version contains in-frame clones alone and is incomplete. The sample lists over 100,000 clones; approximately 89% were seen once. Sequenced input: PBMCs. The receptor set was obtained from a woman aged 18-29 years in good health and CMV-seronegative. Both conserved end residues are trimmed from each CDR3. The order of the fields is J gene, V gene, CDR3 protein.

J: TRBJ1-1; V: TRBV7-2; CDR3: ASSLRPGMNTEAF
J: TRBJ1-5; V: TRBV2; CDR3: ASRDRGGNQPQH
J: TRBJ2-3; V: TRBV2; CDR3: ASSGLAGLTDTQY
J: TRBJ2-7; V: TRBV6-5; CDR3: ASSYNRPGSYEQY
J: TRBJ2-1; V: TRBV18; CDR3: ASSPPSGGPNEQF
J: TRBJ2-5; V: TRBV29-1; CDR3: SVEDLGGDWGQETQY
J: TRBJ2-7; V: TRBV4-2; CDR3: ASSLRVLGGEQY
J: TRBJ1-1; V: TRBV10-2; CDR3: ASSGGAGANTEAF
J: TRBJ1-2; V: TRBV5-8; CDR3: ASSLVGLFGDGKFSGYT
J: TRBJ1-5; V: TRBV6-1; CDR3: ASSITGDQPQH
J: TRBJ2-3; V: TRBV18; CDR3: ASSPSVASGEDKDTQY
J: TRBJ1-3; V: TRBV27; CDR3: ASSSLRQGNTIY
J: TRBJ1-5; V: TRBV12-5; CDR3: ASGEDRVGQPQH
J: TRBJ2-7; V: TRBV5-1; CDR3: ASSATGGTYEQY
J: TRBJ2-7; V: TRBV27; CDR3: ASRPIGSSYEQY
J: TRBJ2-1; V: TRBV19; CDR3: ASSTRTAGEQF
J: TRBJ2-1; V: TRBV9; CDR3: ASSVGGISSYNEQF
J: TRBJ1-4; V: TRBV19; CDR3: ASSAGGEKLF
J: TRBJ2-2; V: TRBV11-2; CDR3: ASSFSPGGNTGELF